A selection of T cell receptor beta chains follows, all from one sample in a study of T-cell memory formation after mild COVID-19. TCRdb re-called the 5' RACE reads through MiXCR, storing one row per CDR3 protein. The sample lists some 270,000 distinct CDR3 sequences, over 15% occurring once. Specimen: PBMCs or a T cell subset sorted from them (not recorded which). Every receptor here comes from an adult woman who had mild COVID-19 (a few samples of this study predate the infection). Cell type and time point are not known. The CDR3 runs from the conserved cysteine through the conserved F or W. A D gene is named only where the DNA matches it firmly. For some rows the clone size is stated as once, few or many, or as a class when expanded; others skip it.

.	TRBJ1-5	few	TRBV20-1	CSARYKSGSPNQPQHF	TGCAGTGCTAGATATAAATCAGGGAGCCCCAATCAGCCCCAGCATTTT
.	TRBJ2-5	.	TRBV7-9	CASSRPKMYQETQYF	TGTGCCAGCAGTCGGCCGAAGATGTACCAAGAGACCCAGTACTTC
.	TRBJ2-1	.	TRBV6-2/TRBV6-3	CASRRGTSSYNEQFF	TGTGCCAGCAGACGAGGAACTAGCTCCTACAATGAGCAGTTCTTC
.	TRBJ2-5	.	TRBV19	CASSFRGFQETQYF	TGTGCCAGTAGTTTCCGGGGGTTCCAAGAGACCCAGTACTTC
TRBD2	TRBJ2-7	few	TRBV6-5	CASSPLAGQTYEQYF	TGTGCCAGCAGTCCCCTAGCGGGGCAGACCTACGAGCAGTACTTC
TRBD1	TRBJ1-4	few	TRBV5-1	CASSLAGGGVLEKLFF	TGCGCCAGCAGCTTAGCAGGGGGCGGCGTATTAGAAAAACTGTTTTTT
TRBD1	TRBJ1-2	.	TRBV5-4	CASSLQGAPGYTF	TGTGCCAGCAGCTTACAGGGGGCGCCTGGCTACACCTTC
TRBD1	TRBJ1-4	.	TRBV4-2	CASSQDSGTGGEKLFF	TGTGCCAGCAGCCAAGATTCCGGGACAGGCGGGGAAAAACTGTTTTTT
.	TRBJ1-5	few	TRBV7-9	CASSIGGRGEGEPQHF	TGTGCCAGCAGCATAGGCGGTAGGGGGGAAGGGGAGCCCCAGCATTTT
.	TRBJ2-7	few	TRBV6-2/TRBV6-3	CASRTVGGYSYEQYF	TGTGCCAGCAGAACGGTTGGGGGGTACTCCTACGAGCAGTACTTC
.	TRBJ2-1	.	TRBV11-2	CASSGNPSSYNEQFF	TGTGCCAGCAGCGGAAACCCGAGCTCCTACAATGAGCAGTTCTTC
.	TRBJ2-1	few	TRBV6-5	CASRGSWAYNEQFF	TGTGCCAGCAGGGGCTCCTGGGCCTACAATGAGCAGTTCTTC
TRBD2	TRBJ2-3	.	TRBV5-6	CASSKGLAGRTDTQYF	TGTGCCAGCAGCAAGGGACTAGCGGGACGCACAGATACGCAGTATTTT
TRBD1	TRBJ1-1	.	TRBV27	CASSETGRNTEAFF	TGTGCCAGCAGCGAGACAGGGCGGAACACTGAAGCTTTCTTT
TRBD2	TRBJ2-7	few	TRBV27	CASSPRGGGGDPYEQYF	TGTGCCAGCAGTCCCAGAGGTGGGGGAGGGGACCCGTACGAGCAGTACTTC
TRBD1	TRBJ2-4	few	TRBV18	CASSPLRDRVRGNIQYF	TGTGCCAGCTCTCCCCTCCGGGACAGGGTACGAGGAAACATTCAGTACTTC
.	TRBJ1-6	.	TRBV3-1	CASSQEAGSSPLHF	TGTGCCAGCAGCCAGGAGGCAGGTAGTTCACCCCTCCACTTT
.	TRBJ2-5	many	TRBV5-5	CASSDWGRQETQYF	TGTGCCAGCAGCGATTGGGGCAGACAAGAGACCCAGTACTTC
TRBD2	TRBJ2-7	.	TRBV20-1	CSARERGVSYEQYF	TGCAGTGCTAGAGAGCGGGGGGTATCCTACGAGCAGTACTTC
.	TRBJ2-5	.	TRBV4-3	CASSQDSKETQYF	TGCGCCAGCAGCCAAGATTCCAAAGAGACCCAGTACTTC
TRBD1	TRBJ2-2	.	TRBV7-8	CASSAQGINTGELFF	TGTGCCAGCAGCGCACAGGGGATAAACACCGGGGAGCTGTTTTTT
.	TRBJ2-7	.	TRBV25-1	CASSAKTYEQYF	TGTGCCAGCTCCGCGAAGACCTACGAGCAGTACTTC
.	TRBJ1-2	.	TRBV2	CASSEEGRGTGYTF	TGTGCCAGCAGTGAAGAGGGCAGGGGAACCGGCTACACCTTC
.	TRBJ2-5	once	TRBV5-1	CASSSRRGTETQYF	TGCGCCAGCAGCTCCAGGAGGGGAACCGAGACCCAGTACTTC
TRBD2	TRBJ2-1	few	TRBV7-6	CASSLGLAGNHEQFF	TGTGCCAGCAGCTTGGGACTAGCGGGGAACCATGAGCAGTTCTTC
.	TRBJ2-2	.	TRBV18	CASSPDITNTGELFF	TGTGCCAGCTCACCGGACATTACGAACACCGGGGAGCTGTTTTTT
.	TRBJ2-3	.	TRBV7-1	CASSSELVQDTQYF	TGTGCCAGCAGCTCCGAACTAGTCCAAGATACGCAGTATTTT
TRBD1	TRBJ1-1	few	TRBV5-5	CASSLVTGGAEAFF	TGTGCCAGCAGCTTGGTAACAGGGGGGGCTGAAGCTTTCTTT
TRBD2	TRBJ2-3	.	TRBV9	CASSERLAGFTDTQYF	TGTGCCAGCAGCGAGCGGCTAGCGGGCTTTACAGATACGCAGTATTTT
TRBD1	TRBJ1-5	.	TRBV12-3/TRBV12-4	CASSRHGQGAVQPQHF	TGTGCCAGCAGTCGCCATGGACAGGGGGCAGTTCAGCCCCAGCATTTT
.	TRBJ1-5	.	TRBV7-6	CASSLEGGLYQPQHF	TGTGCCAGCAGCTTAGAAGGCGGCTTATATCAGCCCCAGCATTTT
TRBD1	TRBJ1-2	.	TRBV12-3/TRBV12-4	CASSIQGQGYGYTF	TGTGCCAGCAGTATACAGGGGCAGGGCTATGGCTACACCTTC
.	TRBJ1-2	few	TRBV12-3/TRBV12-4	CASSSPDFNYGYTF	TGTGCCAGCAGCTCTCCGGACTTTAACTATGGCTACACCTTC
TRBD2	TRBJ2-7	few	TRBV4-2	CASSQGTSGSREQYF	TGTGCCAGCAGCCAAGGGACTAGCGGGAGTCGCGAGCAGTACTTC
.	TRBJ2-1	few	TRBV4-1	CASSHPPAGYEQFF	TGCGCCAGCAGCCACCCCCCTGCGGGCTATGAGCAGTTCTTC
.	TRBJ2-7	few	TRBV4-3	CASSQDSGGTGRTYEQYF	TGCGCCAGCAGCCAAGATTCGGGCGGTACTGGGAGAACCTACGAGCAGTACTTC
.	TRBJ1-1	many	TRBV7-2	CASSRRVDTEAFF	TGTGCCAGCAGCCGGAGGGTCGATACTGAAGCTTTCTTT
.	TRBJ1-2	.	TRBV6-6	CASSYSPIRRGSYGYTF	TGTGCCAGCAGTTACTCACCCATCCGGAGAGGGTCCTATGGCTACACCTTC
.	TRBJ2-1	.	TRBV27	CASSPLVKSYNEQFF	TGTGCCAGCAGCCCACTAGTCAAGTCCTACAATGAGCAGTTCTTC
TRBD1	TRBJ2-7	few	TRBV5-5	CASSLGRDRGYEQYF	TGTGCCAGCAGCTTGGGGCGGGACAGGGGTTACGAGCAGTACTTC
.	TRBJ1-3	.	TRBV29-1	CSVDRGSGNTIYF	TGCAGCGTTGACCGGGGTTCGGGAAACACCATATATTTT
.	TRBJ2-1	.	TRBV6-2/TRBV6-3	CASSYGRSGAPFEQFF	TGTGCCAGCAGTTATGGACGAAGCGGAGCCCCTTTTGAGCAGTTCTTC
.	TRBJ2-5	few	TRBV20-1	CSAERKETQYF	TGCAGTGCGGAGCGGAAAGAGACCCAGTACTTC